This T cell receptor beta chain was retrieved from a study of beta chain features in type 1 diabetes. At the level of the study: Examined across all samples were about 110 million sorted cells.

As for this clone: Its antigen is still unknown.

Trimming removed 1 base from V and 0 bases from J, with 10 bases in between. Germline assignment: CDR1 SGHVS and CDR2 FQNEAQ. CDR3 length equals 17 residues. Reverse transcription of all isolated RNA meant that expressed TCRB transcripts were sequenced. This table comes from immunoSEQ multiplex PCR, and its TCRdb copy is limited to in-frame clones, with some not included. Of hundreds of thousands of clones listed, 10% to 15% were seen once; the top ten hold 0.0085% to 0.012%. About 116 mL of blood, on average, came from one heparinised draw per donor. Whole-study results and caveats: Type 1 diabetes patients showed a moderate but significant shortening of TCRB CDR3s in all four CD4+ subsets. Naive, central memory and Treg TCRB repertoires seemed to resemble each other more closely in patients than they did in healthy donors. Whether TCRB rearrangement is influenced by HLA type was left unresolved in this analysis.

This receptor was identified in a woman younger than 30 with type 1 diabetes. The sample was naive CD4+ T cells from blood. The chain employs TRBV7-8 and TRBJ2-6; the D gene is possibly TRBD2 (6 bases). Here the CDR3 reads CASSLVRTNSGANVLTF. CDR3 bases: TGTGCCAGCAGCTTAGTACGGACTAACTCTGGGGCCAACGTCCTGACTTTC.